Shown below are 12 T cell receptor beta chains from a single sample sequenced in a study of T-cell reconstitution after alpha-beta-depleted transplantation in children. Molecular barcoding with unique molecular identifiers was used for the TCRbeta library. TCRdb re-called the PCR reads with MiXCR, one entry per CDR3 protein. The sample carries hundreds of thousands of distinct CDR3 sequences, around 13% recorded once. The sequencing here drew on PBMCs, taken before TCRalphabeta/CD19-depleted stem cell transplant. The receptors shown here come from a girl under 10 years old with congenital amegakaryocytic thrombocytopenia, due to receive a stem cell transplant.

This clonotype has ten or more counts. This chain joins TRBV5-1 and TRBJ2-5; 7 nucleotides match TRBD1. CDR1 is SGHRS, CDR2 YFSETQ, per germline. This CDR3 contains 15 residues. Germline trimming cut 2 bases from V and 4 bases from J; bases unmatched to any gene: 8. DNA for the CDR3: TGCGCCAGCAGCTTCCGGGACAGCCGACGAGAGACCCAGTACTTC. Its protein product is CASSFRDSRRETQYF.

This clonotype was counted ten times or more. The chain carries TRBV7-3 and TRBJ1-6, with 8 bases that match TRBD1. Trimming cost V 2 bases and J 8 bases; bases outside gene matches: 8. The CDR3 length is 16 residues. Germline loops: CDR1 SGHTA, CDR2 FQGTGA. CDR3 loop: CASSLRGQDLHSPLHF. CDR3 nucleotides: TGTGCCAGCAGCTTACGGGGACAGGATTTACATTCACCCCTCCACTTT.

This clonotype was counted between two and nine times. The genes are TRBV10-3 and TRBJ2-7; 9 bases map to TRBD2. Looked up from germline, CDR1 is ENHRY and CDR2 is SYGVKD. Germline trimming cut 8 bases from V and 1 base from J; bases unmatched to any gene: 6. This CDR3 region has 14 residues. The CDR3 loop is CAIQGTSTSYEQYF. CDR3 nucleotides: TGTGCCATCCAGGGGACTAGCACTTCCTACGAGCAGTACTTC.

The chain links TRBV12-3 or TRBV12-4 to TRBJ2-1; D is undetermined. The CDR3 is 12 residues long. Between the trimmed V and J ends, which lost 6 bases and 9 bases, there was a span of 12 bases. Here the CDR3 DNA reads TGTGCCAGCAGGTCCCAGGTTTTTGAGCAGTTCTTC. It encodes CASRSQVFEQFF.

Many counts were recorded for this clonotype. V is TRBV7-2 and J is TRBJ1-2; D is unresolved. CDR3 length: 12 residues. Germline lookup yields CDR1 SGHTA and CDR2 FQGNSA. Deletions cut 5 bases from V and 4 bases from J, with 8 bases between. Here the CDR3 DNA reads TGTGCCAGCAGCAACCTATCCTATGGCTACACCTTC. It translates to CASSNLSYGYTF.

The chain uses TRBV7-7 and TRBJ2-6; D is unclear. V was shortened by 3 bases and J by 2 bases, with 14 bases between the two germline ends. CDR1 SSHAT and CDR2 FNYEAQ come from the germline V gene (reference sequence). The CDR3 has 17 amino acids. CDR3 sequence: CASSFGHPGTGANVLTF. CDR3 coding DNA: TGTGCCAGCAGCTTCGGGCACCCTGGTACTGGGGCCAACGTCCTGACTTTC.

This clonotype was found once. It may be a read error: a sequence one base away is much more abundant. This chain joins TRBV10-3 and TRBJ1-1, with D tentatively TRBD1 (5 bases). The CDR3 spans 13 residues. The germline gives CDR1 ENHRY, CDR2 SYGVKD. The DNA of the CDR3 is TGTGCCCTCAGTGCAGGGATGAACACTGAAGCTTTCTTT. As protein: CALSAGMNTEAFF.

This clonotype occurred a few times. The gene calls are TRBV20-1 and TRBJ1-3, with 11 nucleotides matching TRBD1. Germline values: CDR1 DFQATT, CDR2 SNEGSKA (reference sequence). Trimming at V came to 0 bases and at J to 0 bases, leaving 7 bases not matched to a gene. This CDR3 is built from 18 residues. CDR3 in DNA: TGCAGTGCTAGAGATAATGGACAGGGGGCTATCTCTGGAAACACCATATATTTT. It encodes CSARDNGQGAISGNTIYF.

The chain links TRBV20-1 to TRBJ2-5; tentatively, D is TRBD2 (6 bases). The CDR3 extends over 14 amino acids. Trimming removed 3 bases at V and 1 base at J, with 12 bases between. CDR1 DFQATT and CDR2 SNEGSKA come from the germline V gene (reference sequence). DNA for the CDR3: TGCAGTGCTAGGCTCGGAGGGCTCCAAGAGACCCAGTACTTC. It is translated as CSARLGGLQETQYF.

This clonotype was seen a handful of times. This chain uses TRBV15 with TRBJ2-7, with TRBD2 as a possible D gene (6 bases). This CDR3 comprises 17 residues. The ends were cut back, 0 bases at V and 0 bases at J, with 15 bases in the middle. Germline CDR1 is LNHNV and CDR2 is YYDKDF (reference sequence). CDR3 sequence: CATSRDHLASSSYEQYF. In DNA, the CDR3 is TGTGCCACCAGCAGAGATCACCTAGCGTCCAGCTCCTACGAGCAGTACTTC.

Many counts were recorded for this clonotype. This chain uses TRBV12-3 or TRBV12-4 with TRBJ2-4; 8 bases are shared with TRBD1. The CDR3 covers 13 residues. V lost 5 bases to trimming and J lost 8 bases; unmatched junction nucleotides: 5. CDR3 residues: CASSATGVDIQYF. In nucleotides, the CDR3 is TGTGCCAGCAGTGCGACAGGGGTGGACATTCAGTACTTC.

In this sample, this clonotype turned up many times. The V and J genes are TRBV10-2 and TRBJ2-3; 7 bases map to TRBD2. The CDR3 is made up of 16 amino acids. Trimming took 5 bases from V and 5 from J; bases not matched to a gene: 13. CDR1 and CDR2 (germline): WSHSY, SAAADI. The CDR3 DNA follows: TGCGCCAGCAGTCTGGGGTGGGAGGGCCTCCAAGATACGCAGTATTTT. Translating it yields CASSLGWEGLQDTQYF.